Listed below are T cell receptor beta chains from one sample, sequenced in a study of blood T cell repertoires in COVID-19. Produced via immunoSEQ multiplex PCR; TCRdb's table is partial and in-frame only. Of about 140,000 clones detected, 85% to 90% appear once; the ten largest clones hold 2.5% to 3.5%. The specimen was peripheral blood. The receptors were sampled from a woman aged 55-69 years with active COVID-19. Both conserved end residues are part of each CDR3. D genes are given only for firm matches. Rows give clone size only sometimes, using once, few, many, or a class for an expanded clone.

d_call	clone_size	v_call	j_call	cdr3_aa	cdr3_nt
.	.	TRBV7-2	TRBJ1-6	CASSVSGDPYNSPLHF	TGTGCCAGCAGCGTCTCAGGGGACCCCTATAATTCACCCCTCCACTTT
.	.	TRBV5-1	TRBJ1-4	CASQTGSTNEKLFF	TGCGCCAGCCAAACAGGGTCAACTAATGAAAAACTGTTTTTT
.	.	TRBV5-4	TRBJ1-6	CASSFGVSRGSYNSPLHF	TGTGCCAGCAGCTTTGGGGTTTCCCGGGGCTCCTATAATTCACCCCTCCACTTT
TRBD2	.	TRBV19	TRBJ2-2	CATLTSGSQTGELFF	TGTGCCACCCTGACGAGCGGGAGTCAGACCGGGGAGCTGTTTTTT
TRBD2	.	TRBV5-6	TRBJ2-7	CASSLLLAGGLKEQYF	TGTGCCAGCAGCTTGTTACTAGCGGGAGGTCTAAAAGAGCAGTACTTC
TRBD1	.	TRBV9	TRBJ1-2	CASSVEGGQVNYGYTF	TGTGCCAGCAGCGTAGAGGGAGGACAGGTTAACTATGGCTACACCTTC
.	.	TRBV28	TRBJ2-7	CASNLGVRYEQYF	TGTGCCAGCAACTTAGGGGTCCGATACGAGCAGTACTTC
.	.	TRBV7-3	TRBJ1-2	CASSPLFRWGGYGYTF	TGTGCCAGCAGCCCCCTCTTCCGATGGGGGGGGTATGGCTACACCTTC
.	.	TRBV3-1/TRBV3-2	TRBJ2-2	CASGGNRQTGELFF	TGTGCCAGCGGGGGGAACCGACAGACCGGGGAGCTGTTTTTT
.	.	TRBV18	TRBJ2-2	CASSIIEQQTGELFF	TGTGCCAGCTCAATAATAGAGCAACAGACCGGGGAGCTGTTTTTT
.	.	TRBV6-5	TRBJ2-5	CASAGWGETQYF	TGTGCCAGCGCGGGGTGGGGAGAGACCCAGTACTTC
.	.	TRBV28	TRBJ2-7	CASSLNQVYEQYF	TGTGCCAGCAGTTTAAATCAGGTCTACGAGCAGTACTTC
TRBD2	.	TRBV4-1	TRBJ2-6	CASSPAPGLAGLSSGANVLTF	TGCGCCAGCAGCCCGGCCCCGGGACTAGCGGGCCTAAGCTCTGGGGCCAACGTCCTGACTTTC
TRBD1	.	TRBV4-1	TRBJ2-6	CASSRRQGPTGANVLTF	TGCGCCAGCAGCCGTCGACAGGGACCCACTGGGGCCAACGTCCTGACTTTC
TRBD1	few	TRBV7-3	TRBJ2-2	CATGQGNTGELFF	TGTGCCACGGGACAGGGGAACACCGGGGAGCTGTTTTTT
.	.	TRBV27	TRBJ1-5	CASSLERNNQPQHF	TGTGCCAGCAGTTTAGAGAGGAACAATCAGCCCCAGCATTTT
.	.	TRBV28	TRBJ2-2	CASSLDPRAEGTGELFF	TGTGCCAGCAGTTTAGACCCTAGGGCCGAGGGCACCGGGGAGCTGTTTTTT
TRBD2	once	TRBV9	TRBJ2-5	CASALGRFGKETQYF	TGTGCCAGCGCCCTCGGGAGGTTCGGGAAAGAGACCCAGTACTTC
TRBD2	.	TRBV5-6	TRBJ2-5	CASSLIAGGETQYF	TGTGCCAGCAGCTTAATAGCGGGAGGTGAGACCCAGTACTTC
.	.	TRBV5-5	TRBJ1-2	CASSSNPTENYGYTF	TGTGCCAGCAGTTCGAACCCGACAGAGAACTATGGCTACACCTTC
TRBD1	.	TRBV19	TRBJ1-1	CASSWETGSNTEAFF	TGTGCCAGTAGTTGGGAGACAGGGTCCAACACTGAAGCTTTCTTT
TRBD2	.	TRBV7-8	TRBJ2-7	CASSLGGLAAEQYF	TGTGCCAGCAGCTTAGGGGGACTAGCGGCAGAGCAGTACTTC
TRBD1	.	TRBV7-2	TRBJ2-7	CASSLRYTGASEQYF	TGTGCCAGCAGCCTCCGCTACACAGGGGCCTCCGAGCAGTACTTC
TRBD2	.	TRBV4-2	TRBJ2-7	CASSLSAIAGGWNEQYF	TGTGCCAGCAGCCTCTCGGCAATAGCGGGAGGTTGGAACGAGCAGTACTTC
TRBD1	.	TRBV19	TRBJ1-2	CASRTGVSGYTF	TGTGCCAGTAGGACAGGGGTTTCTGGCTACACCTTC
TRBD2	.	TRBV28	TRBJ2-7	CASTPVGSGSAEQYF	TGTGCCAGCACCCCGGTGGGTAGCGGGAGCGCCGAGCAGTACTTC
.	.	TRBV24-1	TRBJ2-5	CATSATGLTETQYF	TGTGCCACCAGTGCCACAGGACTAACGGAGACCCAGTACTTC
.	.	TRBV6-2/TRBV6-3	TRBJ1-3	CASSYTPKGSGNTIYF	TGTGCCAGCAGTTACACCCCGAAGGGGTCTGGAAACACCATATATTTT
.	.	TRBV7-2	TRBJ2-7	CASSPGTFYEQYF	TGTGCCAGCAGCCCGGGGACTTTCTACGAGCAGTACTTC
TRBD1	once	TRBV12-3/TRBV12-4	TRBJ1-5	CASSRTGDQPQHF	TGTGCCAGCAGCCGGACAGGGGATCAGCCCCAGCATTTT
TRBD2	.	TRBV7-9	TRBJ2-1	CASRKSPGLAVYNEQFF	TGTGCCAGCAGGAAATCCCCGGGACTAGCGGTATACAATGAGCAGTTCTTC
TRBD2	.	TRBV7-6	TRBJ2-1	CASSHSGLAGGGEQFF	TGTGCCAGCAGCCACTCGGGACTAGCGGGAGGCGGTGAGCAGTTCTTC
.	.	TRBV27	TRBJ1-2	CASSLLQGSGYTF	TGTGCCAGCAGTTTACTACAGGGTAGTGGCTACACCTTC
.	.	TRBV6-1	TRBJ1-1	CASSDWGLGNTEAFF	TGTGCCAGCAGTGATTGGGGGCTCGGGAACACTGAAGCTTTCTTT
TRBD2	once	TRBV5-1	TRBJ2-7	CASSRGGTSSGPYEQYF	TGCGCCAGCAGCAGGGGAGGGACGTCTTCGGGCCCCTACGAGCAGTACTTC
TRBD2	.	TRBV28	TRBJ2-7	CATTLAGDPYEQYF	TGTGCCACCACCTTAGCGGGAGATCCCTACGAGCAGTACTTC
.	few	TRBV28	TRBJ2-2	CASSFLYTGELFF	TGTGCCAGCAGTTTCCTCTATACCGGGGAGCTGTTTTTT
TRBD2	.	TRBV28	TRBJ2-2	CASSLRGSGRKGSRYTGELFF	TGTGCCAGCAGTTTAAGGGGAAGCGGGAGGAAGGGATCTAGGTACACCGGGGAGCTGTTTTTT
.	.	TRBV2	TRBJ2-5	CASSRGWGQETQYF	TGTGCCAGCAGCCGAGGGTGGGGTCAAGAGACCCAGTACTTC
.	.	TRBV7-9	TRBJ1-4	CASSQDTPGEKLFF	TGTGCCAGCAGCCAGGACACTCCCGGTGAAAAACTGTTTTTT
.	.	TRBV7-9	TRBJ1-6	CASSLVEGLDSPLHF	TGTGCCAGCAGCTTAGTTGAGGGTTTGGATTCACCCCTCCACTTT
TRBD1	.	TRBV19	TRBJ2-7	CASSIASGTGSYEQYF	TGTGCCAGTAGTATAGCCTCCGGGACAGGGTCCTACGAGCAGTACTTC
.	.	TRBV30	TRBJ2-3	CAWSHGIQGTDTQYF	TGTGCCTGGAGTCATGGTATCCAGGGCACAGATACGCAGTATTTT
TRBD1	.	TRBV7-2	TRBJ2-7	CASSSGTGYYEQYF	TGTGCCAGCAGCTCCGGGACAGGGTACTACGAGCAGTACTTC
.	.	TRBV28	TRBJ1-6	CASSSPWGGYVSSYNSPLHF	TGTGCCAGCAGTTCTCCATGGGGGGGTTATGTGAGCTCCTATAATTCACCCCTCCACTTT
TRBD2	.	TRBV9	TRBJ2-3	CASSASGTKNTDTQYF	TGTGCCAGCAGCGCCTCCGGGACTAAAAACACAGATACGCAGTATTTT
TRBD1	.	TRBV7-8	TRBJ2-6	CASSFLTGGIGSGANVLTF	TGTGCCAGCAGCTTCCTGACAGGGGGCATCGGATCTGGGGCCAACGTCCTGACTTTC
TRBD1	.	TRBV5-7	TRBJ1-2	CASSPTGVVGYTF	TGTGCCAGCAGCCCTACAGGGGTGGTCGGCTACACCTTC
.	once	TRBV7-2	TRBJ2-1	CASSLADYPGTEAFF	TGTGCCAGCAGCTTAGCGGATTACCCCGGGACTGAGGCGTTCTTC
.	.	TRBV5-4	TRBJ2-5	CASSLARVPPETQYF	TGTGCCAGCAGCTTGGCCCGGGTACCCCCAGAGACCCAGTACTTC
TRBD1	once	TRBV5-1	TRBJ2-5	CASTPGGRETQYF	TGCGCCAGCACCCCAGGGGGAAGGGAGACCCAGTACTTC
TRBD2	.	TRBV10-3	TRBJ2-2	CAISVAGTRDTGELFF	TGTGCCATCAGCGTAGCCGGGACTAGAGACACCGGGGAGCTGTTTTTT
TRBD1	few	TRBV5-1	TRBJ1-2	CASSDGTGGYGYTF	TGCGCCAGCAGCGACGGGACAGGGGGCTATGGCTACACCTTC
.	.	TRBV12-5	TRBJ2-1	CASGPGAGFLQGEQFF	TGTGCTAGTGGTCCAGGGGCCGGGTTCCTCCAAGGTGAGCAGTTCTTC
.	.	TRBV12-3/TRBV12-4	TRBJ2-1	CASSYVGGPPIF	TGTGCCAGCAGTTACGTAGGGGGACCCCCAATCTTC
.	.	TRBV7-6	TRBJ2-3	CASSLDGPGEGDTQYF	TGTGCCAGCAGCTTAGACGGACCGGGAGAGGGGGATACGCAGTATTTT
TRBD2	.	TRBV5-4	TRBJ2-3	CASSLSLAGASGDTQYF	TGTGCCAGCAGCTTGTCTCTAGCGGGCGCCTCAGGAGATACGCAGTATTTT